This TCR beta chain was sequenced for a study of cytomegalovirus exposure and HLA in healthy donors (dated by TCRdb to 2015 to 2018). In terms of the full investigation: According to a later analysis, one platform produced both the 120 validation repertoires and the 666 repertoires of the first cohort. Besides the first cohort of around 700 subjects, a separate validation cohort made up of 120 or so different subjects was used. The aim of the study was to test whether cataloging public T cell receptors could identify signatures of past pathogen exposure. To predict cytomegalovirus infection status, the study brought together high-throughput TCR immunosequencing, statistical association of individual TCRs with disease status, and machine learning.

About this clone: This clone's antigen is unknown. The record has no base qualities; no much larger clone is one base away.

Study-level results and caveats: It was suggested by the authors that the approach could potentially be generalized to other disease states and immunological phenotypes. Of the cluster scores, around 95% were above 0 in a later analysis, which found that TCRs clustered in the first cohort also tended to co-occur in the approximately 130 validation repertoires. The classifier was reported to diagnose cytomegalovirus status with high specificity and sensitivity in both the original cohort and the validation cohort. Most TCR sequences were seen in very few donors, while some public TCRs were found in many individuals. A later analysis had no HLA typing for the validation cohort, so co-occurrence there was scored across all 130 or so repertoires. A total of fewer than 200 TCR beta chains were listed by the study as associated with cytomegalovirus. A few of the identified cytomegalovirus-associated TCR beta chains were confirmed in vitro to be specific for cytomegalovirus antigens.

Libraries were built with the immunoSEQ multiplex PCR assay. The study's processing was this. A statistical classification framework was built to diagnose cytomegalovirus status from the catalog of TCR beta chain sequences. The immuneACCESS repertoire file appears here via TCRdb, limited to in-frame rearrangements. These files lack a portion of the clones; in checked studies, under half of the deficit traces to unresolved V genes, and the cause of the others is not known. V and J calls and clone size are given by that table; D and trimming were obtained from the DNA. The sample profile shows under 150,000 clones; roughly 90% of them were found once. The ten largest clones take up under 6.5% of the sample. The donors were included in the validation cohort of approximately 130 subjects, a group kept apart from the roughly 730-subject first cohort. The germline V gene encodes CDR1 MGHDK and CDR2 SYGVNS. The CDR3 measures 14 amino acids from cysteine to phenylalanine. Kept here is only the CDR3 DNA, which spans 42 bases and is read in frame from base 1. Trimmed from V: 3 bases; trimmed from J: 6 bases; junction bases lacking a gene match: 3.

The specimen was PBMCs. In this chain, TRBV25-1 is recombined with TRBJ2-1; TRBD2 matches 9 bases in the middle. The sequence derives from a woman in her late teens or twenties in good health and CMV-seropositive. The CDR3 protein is CASSEREGLNEQFF. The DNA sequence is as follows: TGTGCCAGCAGTGAGCGGGAGGGGCTCAATGAGCAGTTCTTC.